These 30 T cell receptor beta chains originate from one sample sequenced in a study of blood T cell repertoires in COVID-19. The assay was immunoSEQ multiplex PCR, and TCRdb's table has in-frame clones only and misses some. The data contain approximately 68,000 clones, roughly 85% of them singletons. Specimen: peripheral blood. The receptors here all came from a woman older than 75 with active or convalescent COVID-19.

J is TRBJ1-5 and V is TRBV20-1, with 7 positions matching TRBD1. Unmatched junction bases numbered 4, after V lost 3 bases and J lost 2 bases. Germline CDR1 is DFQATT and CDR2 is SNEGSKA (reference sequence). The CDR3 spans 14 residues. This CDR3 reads CSASSGGGNQPQHF. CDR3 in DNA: TGCAGTGCTAGTTCAGGGGGTGGCAATCAGCCCCAGCATTTT.

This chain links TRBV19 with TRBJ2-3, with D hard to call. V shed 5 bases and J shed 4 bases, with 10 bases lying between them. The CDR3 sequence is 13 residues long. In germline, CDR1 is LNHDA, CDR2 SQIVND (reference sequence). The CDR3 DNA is TGTGCCAGTAGTTGGGCGCCCCCAGATACGCAGTATTTT. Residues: CASSWAPPDTQYF.

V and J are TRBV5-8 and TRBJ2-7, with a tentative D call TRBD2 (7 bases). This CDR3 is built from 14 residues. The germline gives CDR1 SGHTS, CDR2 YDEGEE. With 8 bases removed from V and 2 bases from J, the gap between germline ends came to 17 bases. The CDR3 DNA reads TGTGCCAGTTGGCGAGGGGGGGGCGCCTACGAGCAGTACTTC. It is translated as CASWRGGGAYEQYF. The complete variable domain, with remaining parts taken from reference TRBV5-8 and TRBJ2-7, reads EAGVTQSPTHLIKTRGQQATLRCSPISGHTSVYWYQQALGLGLQFLLWYDEGEERNRGNFPPRFSGRQFPNYSSELNVNALELEDSALYLCASWRGGGAYEQYFGPGTRLTVT.

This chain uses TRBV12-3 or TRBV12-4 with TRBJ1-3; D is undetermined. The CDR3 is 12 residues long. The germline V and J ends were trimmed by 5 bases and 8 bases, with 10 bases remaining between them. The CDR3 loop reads CASSQLGDTIYF. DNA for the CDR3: TGTGCCAGCAGTCAACTCGGGGACACCATATATTTT.

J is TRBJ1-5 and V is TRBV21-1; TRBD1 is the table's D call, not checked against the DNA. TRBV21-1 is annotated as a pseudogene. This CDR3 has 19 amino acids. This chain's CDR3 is CASSSGQGRDRHHNQPQHF. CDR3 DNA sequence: TGTGCCAGCTCCTCTGGGCAGGGCCGTGACAGACACCACAATCAGCCCCAGCATTTT.

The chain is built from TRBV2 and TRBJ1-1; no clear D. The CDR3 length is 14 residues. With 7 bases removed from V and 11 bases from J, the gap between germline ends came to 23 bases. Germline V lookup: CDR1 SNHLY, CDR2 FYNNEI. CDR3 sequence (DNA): TGTGCCAGCAACCGGGAGTATGGCCTCATGAATGCTTTCTTT. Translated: CASNREYGLMNAFF.

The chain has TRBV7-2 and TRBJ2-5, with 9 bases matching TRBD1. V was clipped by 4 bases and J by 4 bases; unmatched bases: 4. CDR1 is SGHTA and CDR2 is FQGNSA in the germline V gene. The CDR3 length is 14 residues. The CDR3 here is CASSWDREGETQYF. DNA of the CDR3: TGTGCCAGCAGCTGGGACAGGGAGGGAGAGACCCAGTACTTC.

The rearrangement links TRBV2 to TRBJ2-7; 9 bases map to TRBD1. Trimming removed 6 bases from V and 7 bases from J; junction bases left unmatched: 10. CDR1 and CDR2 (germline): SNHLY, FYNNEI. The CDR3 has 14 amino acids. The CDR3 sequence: CASREGQGMWEQYF. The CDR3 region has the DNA TGTGCCAGCAGAGAGGGACAGGGAATGTGGGAGCAGTACTTC.

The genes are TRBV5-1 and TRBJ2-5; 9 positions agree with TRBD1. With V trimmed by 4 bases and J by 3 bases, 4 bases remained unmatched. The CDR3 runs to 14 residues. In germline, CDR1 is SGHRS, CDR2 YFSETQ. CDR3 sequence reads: CASSRRDREETQYF. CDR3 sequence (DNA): TGCGCCAGCAGCCGCCGGGACAGGGAAGAGACCCAGTACTTC. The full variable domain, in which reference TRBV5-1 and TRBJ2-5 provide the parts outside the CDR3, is KAGVTQTPRYLIKTRGQQVTLSCSPISGHRSVSWYQQTPGQGLQFLFEYFSETQRNKGNFPGRFSGRQFSNSRSEMNVSTLELGDSALYLCASSRRDREETQYFGPGTRLLVL.

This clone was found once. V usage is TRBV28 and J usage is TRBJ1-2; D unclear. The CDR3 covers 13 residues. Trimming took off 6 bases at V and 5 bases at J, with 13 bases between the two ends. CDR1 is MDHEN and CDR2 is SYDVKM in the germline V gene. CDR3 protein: CASSSHTEYGYTF. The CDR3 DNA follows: TGTGCCAGCAGCTCACATACAGAATATGGCTACACCTTC.

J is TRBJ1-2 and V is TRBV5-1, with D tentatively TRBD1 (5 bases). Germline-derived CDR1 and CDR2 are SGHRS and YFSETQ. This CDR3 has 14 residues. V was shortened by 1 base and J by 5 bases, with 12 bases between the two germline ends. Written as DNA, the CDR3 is TGCGCCAGCAGCTTGTCGACAGCGAATTATGGCTACACCTTC. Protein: CASSLSTANYGYTF.

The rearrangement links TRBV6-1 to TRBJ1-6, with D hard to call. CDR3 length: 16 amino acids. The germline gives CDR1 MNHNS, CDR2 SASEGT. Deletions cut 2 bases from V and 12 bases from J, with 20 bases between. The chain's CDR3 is CASSEFPNPQAGPLHF. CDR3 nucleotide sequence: TGTGCCAGCAGTGAATTTCCGAATCCCCAGGCAGGACCCCTCCACTTT.

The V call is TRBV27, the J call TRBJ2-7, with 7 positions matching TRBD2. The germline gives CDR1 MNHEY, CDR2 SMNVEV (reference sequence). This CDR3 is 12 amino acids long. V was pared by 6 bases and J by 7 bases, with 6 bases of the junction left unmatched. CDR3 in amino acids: CASSTLGGEQYF. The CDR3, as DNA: TGTGCCAGCAGCACCTTGGGGGGGGAGCAGTACTTC.

CDR3 DNA: TGTGCCAGCAGTGAGGAGCTACAGGTTCTGGGGGGCTACACCTTC. It codes for CASSEELQVLGGYTF. This sequence joins TRBV2 and TRBJ1-2; D is possibly TRBD1 (5 bases). The CDR3 loop spans 15 amino acids. The V end lost 3 bases, the J end lost 8 bases, and 19 bases lay between the germline ends. Germline V gene lookup returns CDR1 SNHLY and CDR2 FYNNEI.

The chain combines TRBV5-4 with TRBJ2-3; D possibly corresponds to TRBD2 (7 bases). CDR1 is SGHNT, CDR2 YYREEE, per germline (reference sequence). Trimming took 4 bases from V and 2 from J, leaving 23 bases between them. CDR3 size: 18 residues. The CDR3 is CASSPSGGGRSNTDTQYF. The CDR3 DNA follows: TGTGCCAGCAGCCCTAGCGGTGGGGGGCGGTCGAACACAGATACGCAGTATTTT.

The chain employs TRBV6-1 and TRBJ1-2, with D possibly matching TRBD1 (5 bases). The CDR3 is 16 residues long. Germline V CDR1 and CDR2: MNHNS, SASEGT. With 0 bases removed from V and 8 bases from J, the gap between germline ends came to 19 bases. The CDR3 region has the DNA TGTGCCAGCAGTGAAGCTCCCTCAAAACCAGGGTACGGCTACACCTTC. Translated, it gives CASSEAPSKPGYGYTF.

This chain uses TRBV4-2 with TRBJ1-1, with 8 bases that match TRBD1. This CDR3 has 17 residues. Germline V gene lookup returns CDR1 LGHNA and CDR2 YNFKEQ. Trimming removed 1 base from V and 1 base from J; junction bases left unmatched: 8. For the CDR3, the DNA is TGTGCCAGCAGCCAAGGGTCCAGGGGGCTTGGGAACACTGAAGCTTTCTTT. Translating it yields CASSQGSRGLGNTEAFF.

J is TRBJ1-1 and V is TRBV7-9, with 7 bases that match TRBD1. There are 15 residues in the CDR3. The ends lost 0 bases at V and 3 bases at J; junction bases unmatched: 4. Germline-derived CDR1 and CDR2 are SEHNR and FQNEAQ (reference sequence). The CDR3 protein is CASSLAGGGDTEAFF. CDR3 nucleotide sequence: TGTGCCAGCAGCTTAGCAGGGGGCGGCGACACTGAAGCTTTCTTT.

The CDR3 sequence is CASSQVREFGPLHF. DNA of the CDR3: TGCGCCAGCAGCCAAGTTCGGGAATTCGGGCCCCTCCACTTT. The chain is built from TRBV4-1 and TRBJ1-6, with D uncertain. Germline CDR1 reads MGHRA; CDR2 reads YSYEKL. V lost 1 base, J lost 13 bases, and 14 bases lay in between. The CDR3 loop spans 14 amino acids.

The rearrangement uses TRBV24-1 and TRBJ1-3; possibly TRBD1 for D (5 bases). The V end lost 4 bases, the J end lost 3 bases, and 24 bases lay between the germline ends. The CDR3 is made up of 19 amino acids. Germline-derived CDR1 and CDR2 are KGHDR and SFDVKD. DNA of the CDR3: TGTGCCACCAGTGACCTTCTCCTTGGGCGGGGGGGTGATGGAAACACCATATATTTT. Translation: CATSDLLLGRGGDGNTIYF.

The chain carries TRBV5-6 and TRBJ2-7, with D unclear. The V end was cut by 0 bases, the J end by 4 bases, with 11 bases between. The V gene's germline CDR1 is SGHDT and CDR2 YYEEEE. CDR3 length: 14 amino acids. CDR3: CASSLGLSPYEQYF. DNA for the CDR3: TGTGCCAGCAGCTTGGGGCTTTCCCCTTACGAGCAGTACTTC.

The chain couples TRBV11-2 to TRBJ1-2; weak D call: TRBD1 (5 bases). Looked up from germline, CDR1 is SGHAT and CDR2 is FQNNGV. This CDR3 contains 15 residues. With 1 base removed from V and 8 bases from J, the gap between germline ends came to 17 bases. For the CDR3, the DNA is TGTGCCAGCAGCTTAGGACTCCAGGGACTTCGAGGCTACACCTTC. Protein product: CASSLGLQGLRGYTF.

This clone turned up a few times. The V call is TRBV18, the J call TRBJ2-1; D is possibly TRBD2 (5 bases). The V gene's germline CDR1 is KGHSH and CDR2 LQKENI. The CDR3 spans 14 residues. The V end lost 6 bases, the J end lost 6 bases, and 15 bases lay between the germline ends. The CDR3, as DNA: TGTGCCAGCTCGCCCCTTGGGCGGGCCAATGAGCAGTTCTTC. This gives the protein CASSPLGRANEQFF.

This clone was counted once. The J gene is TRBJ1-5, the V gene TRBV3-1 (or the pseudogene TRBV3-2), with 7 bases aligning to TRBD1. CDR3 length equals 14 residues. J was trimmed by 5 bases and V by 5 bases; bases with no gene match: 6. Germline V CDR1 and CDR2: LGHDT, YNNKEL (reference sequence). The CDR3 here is CASSSGTEYQPQHF. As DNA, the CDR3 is TGTGCCAGCAGCTCCGGGACAGAATATCAGCCCCAGCATTTT.

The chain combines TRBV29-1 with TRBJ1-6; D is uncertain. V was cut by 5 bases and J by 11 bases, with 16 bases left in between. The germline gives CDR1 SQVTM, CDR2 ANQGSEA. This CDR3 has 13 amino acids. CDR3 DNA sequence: TGCAGCGTTAGCGAGACCCAAGTGGCACCCCTCCACTTT. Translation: CSVSETQVAPLHF.

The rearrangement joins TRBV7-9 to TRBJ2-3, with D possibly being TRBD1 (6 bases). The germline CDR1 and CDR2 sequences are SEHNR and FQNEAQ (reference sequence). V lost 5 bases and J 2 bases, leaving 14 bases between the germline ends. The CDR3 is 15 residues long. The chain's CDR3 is CASSLGDMYTDTQYF. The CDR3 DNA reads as TGTGCCAGCAGCCTAGGGGACATGTACACAGATACGCAGTATTTT.

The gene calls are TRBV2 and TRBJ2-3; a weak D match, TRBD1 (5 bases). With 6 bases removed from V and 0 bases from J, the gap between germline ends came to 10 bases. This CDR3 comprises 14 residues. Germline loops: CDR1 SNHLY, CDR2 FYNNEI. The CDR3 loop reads CASSADRSTDTQYF. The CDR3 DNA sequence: TGTGCCAGCAGCGCCGACAGAAGCACAGATACGCAGTATTTT.

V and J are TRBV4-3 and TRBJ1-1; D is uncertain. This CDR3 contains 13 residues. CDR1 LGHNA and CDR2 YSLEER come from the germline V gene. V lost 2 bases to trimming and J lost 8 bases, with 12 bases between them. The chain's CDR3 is CASSQLAGSEAFF. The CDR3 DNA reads TGCGCCAGCAGCCAATTAGCGGGGTCAGAAGCTTTCTTT.

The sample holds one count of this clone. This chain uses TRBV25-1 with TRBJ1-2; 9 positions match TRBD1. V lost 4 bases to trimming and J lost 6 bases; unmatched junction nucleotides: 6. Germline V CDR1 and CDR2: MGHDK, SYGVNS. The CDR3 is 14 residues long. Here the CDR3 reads CASSGGQGLDGYTF. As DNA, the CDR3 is TGTGCCAGCAGTGGTGGACAGGGGTTGGATGGCTACACCTTC.

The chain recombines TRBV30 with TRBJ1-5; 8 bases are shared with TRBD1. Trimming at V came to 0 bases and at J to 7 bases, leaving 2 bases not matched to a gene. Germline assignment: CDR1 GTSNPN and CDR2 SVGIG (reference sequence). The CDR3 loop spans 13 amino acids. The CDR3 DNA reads TGTGCCTGGAGTGTAACAGGGGGACAGCCCCAGCATTTT. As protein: CAWSVTGGQPQHF. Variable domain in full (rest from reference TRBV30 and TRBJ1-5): SQTIHQWPATLVQPVGSPLSLECTVEGTSNPNLYWYRQAAGRGLQLLFYSVGIGQISSEVPQNLSASRPQDRQFILSSKKLLLSDSGFYLCAWSVTGGQPQHFGDGTRLSIL.